This T cell receptor beta chain was retrieved from a study of PD-L1 blockade in urothelial cancer. Study-wide background: Patients had been given 0 to 3 earlier chemotherapy regimens. Timepoints chosen for blood analysis were 3 weeks (second dose) and 6 weeks after treatment start.

Study-wide results and caveats: Pretreatment peripheral blood TCR clonality that fell below the median predicted better survival among the patients studied.

The trim removed 6 bases at V and 0 bases at J, leaving 4 bases unmatched. The CDR3 runs 14 residues. Germline CDR1 is SQVTM and CDR2 is ANQGSEA. With regard to this clone: What it binds is not known.

Measured with immunoSEQ multiplex PCR; TCRdb has only the in-frame clones, and not every one. This table holds 70,000 to 85,000 clones, around 84% found once. The specimen was PBMCs, collected around atezolizumab (anti-PD-L1) treatment. V and J are TRBV29-1 and TRBJ2-3; 9 bases fit TRBD1. The TCR sequence derives from a man in his 70s with urothelial cancer. This chain's CDR3 is CSVLDRGSTDTQYF. The DNA of the CDR3 is TGCAGCGTCCTGGACAGGGGAAGCACAGATACGCAGTATTTT.